This T cell receptor (beta chain) is drawn from a study of shared clonotypes between healthy human individuals (dated by TCRdb to 2019 to 2021). Notes on the research overall: The cohort comprised a couple of women and a few men aged 18 to 49 years. For each donor, CD4 naive and CD4 memory were each run on three plates, CD8 naive on two plates, and CD8 memory on one plate. To estimate repertoire size and how much clonotype sharing occurs between individuals, the study deeply sequenced the blood TCR repertoires of five healthy adults. Different laboratories and diverse techniques were used to prepare libraries and sequence TCR repertoires, to increase sequencing depth and limit assay-specific biases. Leukapheresis yielded between about 0.94 and 8.9 billion PBMCs per donor.

Its CDR3 holds 13 amino acids, cysteine through phenylalanine. The retained sequence is limited to the CDR3, 39 bases, with the frame set at the first base. CDR1 and CDR2 were assigned from the germline V gene (reference sequence) as SGHNT and YYREEE. Trimming at the junction amounts to 2 bases on V and 5 bases on J, and the germline ends lie 8 bases apart. The investigation overall reported the following: Higher generation probabilities were observed for clonotypes shared by all four sorted-subset donors than for non-shared clonotypes. Naive subsets generally had larger estimated clonotype richness than memory subsets did. Because the study included a small number of donors, the genetic and exposure-history diversity represented was limited. Sampling was restricted to blood, and TCR repertoires in tissues likely differ from the TCR repertoires found in blood. About 5% of naive CD4, 3.5% of naive CD8, approximately 2% of memory CD4, and 0.4% of memory CD8 clonotypes were shared across several donors. Incomplete sequencing was indicated by rarefaction of sorted-subset datasets, despite the large sequencing depth. Pairwise subsampling led to the expectation that sequencing depth would affect the degree of clonotype sharing among donors.

Using the deep immunoSEQ assay, TCR CDR3 regions were amplified from genomic DNA by multiplex PCR. Extracted genomic DNA from each cell subset was distributed evenly across all wells of several immunoSEQ 96-well plates, and each plate was treated as a replicate. For sorted subsets, roughly 200 ng of genomic DNA, equivalent to some 30,000 T cell genomes, went into each replicate PCR. Purified libraries were quantified with a Qubit 3.0 fluorometer, sized on a Bioanalyzer 2100, and re-quantified with the KAPA Library Quantification kit. Each immunoSEQ 96-well plate was sequenced on its own single-read 150-cycle Illumina NextSeq 550 flow cell. In the authors' own workflow: Because the immunoSEQ output included only junctional sequences and no quality scores, the filtering could not be the same as the filtering used for full-length reads. To assign V/J genes and CDR3, sequences were annotated using PyIR, a Python wrapper for IgBLAST v1.9, with IMGT germline references. Reads were filtered out if the reads had weak V/J assignments (E-value above 1e-6), no CDR3, stop codons, out-of-frame junctions, or ambiguous translated residues. V3J clonotypes were defined by identical inferred V gene, J gene, and CDR3 amino acid sequence. Percentage overlap between repertoires was calculated by dividing the number of shared unique clonotypes by the size of the smaller repertoire. Repertoire richness was assessed with RTK rarefaction, the Chao1 estimator, and Recon v2.1 estimates of unobserved clonotypes. For all TCRbeta clonotypes obtained by the gDNA method from a handful of donors, generation probabilities were computed with OLGA. Sourced from immuneACCESS, this table was stored by TCRdb with only in-frame sequences that have V and J called. A share of the clones is absent; for the studies checked, an unresolved V gene accounts for under half, and the remainder has no known explanation. V and J calls and clone size are copied from that table; D and trimming were computed from the DNA. This sample comprises roughly 1,500,000 clones, approximately 98.5% of them detected only once. The top ten clonotypes cover about 0.35% of the sample.

Healthy HIV-negative adults with no recently reported acute infections or vaccinations were included as donors. All donors were Caucasian adults living in Nashville, Tennessee, USA. Magnetic negative selection was used to enrich CD4+ T cells, after which naive cells were positively selected on CD45RA and the negative fraction became the memory subset. Blood was obtained by leukapheresis, after which PBMCs were separated by Ficoll-Histopaque density gradient centrifugation and cryopreserved in liquid nitrogen vapor phase. Analytical flow cytometry was used to check the purity and quantity of every magnetically sorted T cell population. From each sorted fraction, genomic DNA was isolated and quantified by UV absorbance on a Nanodrop 2000c. Comment on this clone: Its antigen remains unidentified. Per-base qualities were not stored, and no clone one base away is much larger.

Input material: naive CD4+ T cells sorted from blood. The cell subset or site label, as the study defines it: CD45RA+ positively selected. This receptor chain uses TRBV5-4 and TRBJ2-1; 6 matching bases give a weak D call of TRBD1. The receptor was isolated from a man younger than 40 in good health. The encoded CDR3 is CASSFGTNNEQFF. The DNA is as follows: TGTGCCAGCAGCTTCGGGACAAACAATGAGCAGTTCTTC.